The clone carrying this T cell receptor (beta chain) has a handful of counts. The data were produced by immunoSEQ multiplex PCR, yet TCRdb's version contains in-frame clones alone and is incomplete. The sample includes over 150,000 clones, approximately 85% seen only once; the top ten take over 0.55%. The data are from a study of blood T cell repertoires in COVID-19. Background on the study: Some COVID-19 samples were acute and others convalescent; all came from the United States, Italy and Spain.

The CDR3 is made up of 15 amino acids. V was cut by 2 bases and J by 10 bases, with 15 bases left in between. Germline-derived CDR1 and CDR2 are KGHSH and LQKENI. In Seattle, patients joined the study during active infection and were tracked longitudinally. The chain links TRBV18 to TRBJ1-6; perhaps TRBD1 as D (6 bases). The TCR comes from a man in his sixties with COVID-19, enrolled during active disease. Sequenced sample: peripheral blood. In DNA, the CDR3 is TGTGCCAGCTCACCAAACAGGGCGGATCAGTCACCCCTCCACTTT. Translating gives CASSPNRADQSPLHF.